The entry that follows covers one T cell receptor beta chain sequence. The data were obtained in a study of cytomegalovirus exposure and HLA in healthy donors. Germline V gives CDR1 SEHNR, CDR2 FQNEAQ (reference sequence). This CDR3 has 15 residues. Germline trimming cut 5 bases from V and 6 bases from J; bases unmatched to any gene: 12. The study ran its PCR with 60 Vbeta and 13 Jbeta primers. Only in-frame clones appear in the TCRdb table, and some are missing; sequencing was by immunoSEQ multiplex PCR. The sample includes around 300,000 clones, about 66% of them seen just once. What was sequenced was PBMCs. The source of this sequence is a female donor in good health and CMV-seronegative. The rearrangement links TRBV7-9 to TRBJ2-7; 8 bases fit TRBD1. The CDR3 reads CASSLGAGGSGEQYF. The CDR3, as DNA: TGTGCCAGCAGCCTGGGAGCAGGGGGCTCGGGCGAGCAGTACTTC.